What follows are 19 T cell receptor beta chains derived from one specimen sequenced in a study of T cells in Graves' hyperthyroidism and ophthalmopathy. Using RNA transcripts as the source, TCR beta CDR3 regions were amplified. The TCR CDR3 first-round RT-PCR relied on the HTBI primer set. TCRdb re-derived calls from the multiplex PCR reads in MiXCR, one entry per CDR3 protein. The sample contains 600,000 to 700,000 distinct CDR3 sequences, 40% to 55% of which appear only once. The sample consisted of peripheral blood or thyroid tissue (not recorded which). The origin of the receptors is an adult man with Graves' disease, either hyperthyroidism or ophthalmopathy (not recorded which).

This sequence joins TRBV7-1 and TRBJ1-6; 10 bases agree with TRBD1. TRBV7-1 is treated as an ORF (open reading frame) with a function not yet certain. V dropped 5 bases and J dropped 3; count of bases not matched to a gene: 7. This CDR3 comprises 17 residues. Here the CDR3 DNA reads TGTGCCAGCAGCCCCAGCGGACAGGGGGGCTATAATTCACCCCTCCACTTT. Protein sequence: CASSPSGQGGYNSPLHF.

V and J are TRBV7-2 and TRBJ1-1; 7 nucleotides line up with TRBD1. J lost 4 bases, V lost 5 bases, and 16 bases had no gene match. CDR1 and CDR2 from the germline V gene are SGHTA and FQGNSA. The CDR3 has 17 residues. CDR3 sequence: CASSAQGGRGLGTEAFF. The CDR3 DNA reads TGTGCCAGCAGCGCCCAGGGGGGTCGAGGTTTAGGCACTGAAGCTTTCTTT.

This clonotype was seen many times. The CDR3 loop is CASSLTAAMNTEAFF. The CDR3 nucleotides are TGTGCCAGCAGCTTAACGGCGGCGATGAACACTGAAGCTTTCTTT. The gene calls are TRBV7-3 and TRBJ1-1; unclear D gene. Looked up from germline, CDR1 is SGHTA and CDR2 is FQGTGA. The CDR3 covers 15 residues. The V and J ends lost 0 bases and 0 bases respectively, with 8 bases between them.

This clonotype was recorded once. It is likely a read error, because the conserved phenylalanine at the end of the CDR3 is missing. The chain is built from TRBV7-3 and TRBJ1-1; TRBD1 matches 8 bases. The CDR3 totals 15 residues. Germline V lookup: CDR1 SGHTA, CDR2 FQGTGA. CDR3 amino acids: CASSPRQGRNTEAFL. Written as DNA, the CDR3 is TGCGCCAGCAGCCCGAGACAGGGGAGGAACACTGAAGCTTTCCTT.

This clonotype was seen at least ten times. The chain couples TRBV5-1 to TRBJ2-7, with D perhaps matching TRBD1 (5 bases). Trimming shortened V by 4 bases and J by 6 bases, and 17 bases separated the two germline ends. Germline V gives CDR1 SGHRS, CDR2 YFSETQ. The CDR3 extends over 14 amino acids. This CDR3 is CASSHFPGQGEQYF. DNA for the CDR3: TGCGCCAGCAGCCATTTTCCAGGGCAGGGCGAGCAGTACTTC.

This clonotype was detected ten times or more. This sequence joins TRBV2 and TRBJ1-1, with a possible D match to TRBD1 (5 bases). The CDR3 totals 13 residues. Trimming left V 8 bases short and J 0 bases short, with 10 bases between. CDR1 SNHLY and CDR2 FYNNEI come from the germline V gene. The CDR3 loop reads CASVAGMNTEAFF. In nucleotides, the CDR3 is TGTGCCAGCGTCGCAGGGATGAACACTGAAGCTTTCTTT.

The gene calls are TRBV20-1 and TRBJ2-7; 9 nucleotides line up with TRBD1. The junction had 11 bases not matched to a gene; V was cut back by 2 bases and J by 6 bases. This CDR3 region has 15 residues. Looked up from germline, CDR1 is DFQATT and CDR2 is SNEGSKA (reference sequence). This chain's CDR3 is CSARSGTGRMGEQYF. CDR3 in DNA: TGCAGTGCTAGATCCGGGACAGGGCGAATGGGCGAGCAGTACTTC.

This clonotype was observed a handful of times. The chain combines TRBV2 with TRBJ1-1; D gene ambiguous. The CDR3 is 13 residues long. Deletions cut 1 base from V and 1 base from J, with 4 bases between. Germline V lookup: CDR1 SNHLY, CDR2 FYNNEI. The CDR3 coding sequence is TGTGCCAGCAGTGAAGGCTCGAACACTGAAGCTTTCTTT. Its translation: CASSEGSNTEAFF.

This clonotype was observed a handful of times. CDR3 DNA: TGTGCCAGTAGTATACTCAGCCAAGAGACCCAGTACTTC. Translated, it gives CASSILSQETQYF. The chain joins TRBV19 to TRBJ2-5; D is unresolved. The CDR3 covers 13 residues. Germline CDR1 is LNHDA and CDR2 is SQIVND (reference sequence). Trimming left V 2 bases short and J 1 base short, with 5 bases between.

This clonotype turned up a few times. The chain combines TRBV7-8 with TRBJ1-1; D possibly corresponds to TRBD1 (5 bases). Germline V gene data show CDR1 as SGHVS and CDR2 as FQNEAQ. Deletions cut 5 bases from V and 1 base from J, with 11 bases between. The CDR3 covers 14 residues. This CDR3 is CASSHGHPNTEAFF. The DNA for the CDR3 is TGTGCCAGCAGCCACGGACATCCGAACACTGAAGCTTTCTTT.

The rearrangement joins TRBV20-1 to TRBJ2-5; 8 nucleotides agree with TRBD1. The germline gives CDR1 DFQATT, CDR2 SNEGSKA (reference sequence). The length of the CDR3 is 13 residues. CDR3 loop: CNAREDRGETQYF. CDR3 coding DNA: TGCAATGCCAGAGAAGACAGGGGAGAGACCCAGTACTTC.

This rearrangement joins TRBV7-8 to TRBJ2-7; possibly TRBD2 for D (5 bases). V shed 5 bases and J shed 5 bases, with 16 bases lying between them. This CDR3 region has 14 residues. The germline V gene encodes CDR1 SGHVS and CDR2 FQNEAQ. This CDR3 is CASSQATGSNEQYF. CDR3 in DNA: TGTGCCAGCAGCCAAGCTACGGGAAGCAACGAGCAGTACTTC. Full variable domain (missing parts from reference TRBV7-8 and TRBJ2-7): GAGVSQSPRYKVAKRGQDVALRCDPISGHVSLFWYQQALGQGPEFLTYFQNEAQLDKSGLPSDRFFAERPEGSVSTLKIQRTQQEDSAVYLCASSQATGSNEQYFGPGTRLTVT.

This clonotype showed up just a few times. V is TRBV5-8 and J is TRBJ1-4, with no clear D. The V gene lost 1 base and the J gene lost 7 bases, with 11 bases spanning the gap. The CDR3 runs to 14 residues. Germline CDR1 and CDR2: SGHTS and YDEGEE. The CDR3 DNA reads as TGTGCCAGCAGCTTGAACGGTGGGCGTGAAAAACTGTTTTTT. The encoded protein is CASSLNGGREKLFF.

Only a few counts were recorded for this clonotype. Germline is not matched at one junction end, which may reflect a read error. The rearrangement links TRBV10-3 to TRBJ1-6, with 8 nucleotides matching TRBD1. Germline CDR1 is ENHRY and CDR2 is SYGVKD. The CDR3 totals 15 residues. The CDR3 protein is CASSSSGTGNSPLHF. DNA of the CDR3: TGTGCCAGCAGTTCATCCGGGACAGGAAATTCACCCCTCCACTTT.

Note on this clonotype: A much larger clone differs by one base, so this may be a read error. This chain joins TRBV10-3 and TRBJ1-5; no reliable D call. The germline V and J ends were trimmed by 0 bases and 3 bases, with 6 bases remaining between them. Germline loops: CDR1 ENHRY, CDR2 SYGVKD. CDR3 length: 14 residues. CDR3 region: CAISESRPNQPQHF. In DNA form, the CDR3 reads TGTGCCATCAGTGAGTCCAGACCCAATCAGCCCCAGCATTTT.

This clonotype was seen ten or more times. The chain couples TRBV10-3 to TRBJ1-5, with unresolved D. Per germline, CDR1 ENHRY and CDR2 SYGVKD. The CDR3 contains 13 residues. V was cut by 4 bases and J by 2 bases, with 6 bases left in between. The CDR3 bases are TGTGCCATCAGTGCCGGAGGCAATCAGCCCCAGCATTTT. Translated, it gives CAISAGGNQPQHF.

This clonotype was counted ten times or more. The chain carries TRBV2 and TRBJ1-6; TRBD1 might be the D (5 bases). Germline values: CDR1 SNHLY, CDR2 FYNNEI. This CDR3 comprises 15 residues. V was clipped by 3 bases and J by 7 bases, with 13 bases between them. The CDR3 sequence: CASSDFQGGNSPLHF. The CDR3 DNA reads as TGTGCCAGCAGTGACTTTCAGGGTGGGAATTCACCCCTCCACTTT.

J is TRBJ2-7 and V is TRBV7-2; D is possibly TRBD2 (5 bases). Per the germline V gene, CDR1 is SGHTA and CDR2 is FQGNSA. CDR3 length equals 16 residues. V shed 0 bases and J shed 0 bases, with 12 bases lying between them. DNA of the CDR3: TGTGCCAGCAGCTTAGCCGGGGTCCTTAGCTCCTACGAGCAGTACTTC. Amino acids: CASSLAGVLSSYEQYF.

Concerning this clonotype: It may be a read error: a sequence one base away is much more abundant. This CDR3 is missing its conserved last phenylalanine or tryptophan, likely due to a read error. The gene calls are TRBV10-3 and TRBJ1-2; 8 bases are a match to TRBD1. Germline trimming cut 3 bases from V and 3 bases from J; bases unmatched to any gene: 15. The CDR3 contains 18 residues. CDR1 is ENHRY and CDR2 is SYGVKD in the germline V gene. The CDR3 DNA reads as TGTGCCATCAGTGAACCGACAGGGGCCTATGAAACCGACTATGGCTACACCCTC. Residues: CAISEPTGAYETDYGYTL.